One sample yielded the 16 T cell receptor beta chains listed below, sequenced in a study of blood T cell repertoires in COVID-19. Profiled with immunoSEQ multiplex PCR; TCRdb holds only in-frame clones, not every one. The data contain around 94,000 clones, approximately 80% of them singletons. Sequencing was performed on peripheral blood. Every receptor here comes from a middle-aged man with acute or convalescent COVID-19.

The chain uses TRBV3-1 (or the pseudogene TRBV3-2) and TRBJ2-5; 9 bases map to TRBD1. CDR3 length: 14 amino acids. J gave up 4 bases and V 4 bases, and 4 bases lay outside the gene matches. Germline values: CDR1 LGHDT, CDR2 YNNKEL (reference sequence). The CDR3 sequence is CASSPTGGGETQYF. The CDR3 DNA reads as TGTGCCAGCAGCCCAACAGGGGGCGGAGAGACCCAGTACTTC.

This clone has a single count. The chain carries TRBV3-1 (or the pseudogene TRBV3-2) and TRBJ1-4; D gene unclear. The CDR3 contains 13 residues. Per germline, CDR1 LGHDT and CDR2 YNNKEL (reference sequence). The V and J ends lost 0 bases and 9 bases respectively, with 8 bases between them. The CDR3 nucleotides read TGTGCCAGCAGCCAAGATCTTGACAAAAAACTGTTTTTT. Translated: CASSQDLDKKLFF.

The genes are TRBV19 and TRBJ2-7, with D tentatively TRBD2 (5 bases). The germline V and J ends were trimmed by 5 bases and 6 bases, with 14 bases remaining between them. This CDR3 has 13 residues. Looked up from germline, CDR1 is LNHDA and CDR2 is SQIVND (reference sequence). The CDR3 spells CASSPIGSREQYF. CDR3 nucleotides: TGTGCCAGTAGTCCAATAGGGAGTCGCGAGCAGTACTTC.

V is TRBV28 and J is TRBJ1-4; D gene unclear. CDR1 and CDR2 from the germline V gene are MDHEN and SYDVKM. Trimming left V 3 bases short and J 8 bases short, with 7 bases between. The CDR3 totals 12 residues. The CDR3 region is CASSLPLEKLFF. The DNA of the CDR3 is TGTGCCAGCAGTTTGCCTCTAGAAAAACTGTTTTTT.

The J gene is TRBJ1-2, the V gene TRBV7-9, with D possibly TRBD1 on 6 matching bases. V gave up 0 bases and J gave up 5 bases, with 7 bases separating them. Germline V CDR1 and CDR2: SEHNR, FQNEAQ (reference sequence). The CDR3 runs to 13 residues. CDR3 sequence: CASSLAQGYGYTF. The CDR3, as DNA: TGTGCCAGCAGCTTAGCACAGGGATATGGCTACACCTTC.

This clone was observed a few times. This chain connects TRBV3-1 (or the pseudogene TRBV3-2) to TRBJ2-2; D not resolved. Germline values: CDR1 LGHDT, CDR2 YNNKEL (reference sequence). This CDR3 is built from 13 residues. The ends were cut back, 1 base at V and 7 bases at J, with 7 bases in the middle. The CDR3 nucleotides are TGTGCCAGCAGCCAAGTTTCTAGCGGGGAGCTGTTTTTT. Encoded protein: CASSQVSSGELFF.

This chain uses TRBV19 with TRBJ2-1; no clear D gene. Trimming cost V 4 bases and J 4 bases, with 5 bases left between them. CDR1 and CDR2 from the germline V gene are LNHDA and SQIVND (reference sequence). The CDR3 is made up of 12 amino acids. In DNA, the CDR3 is TGTGCCAGTAGTAACTATTACAATGAGCAGTTCTTC. It codes for CASSNYYNEQFF.

DNA for the CDR3: TGTGCCAGCAGCAAAGTTCTACAGGGGGCGGGGGAGCAGTACTTC. It encodes CASSKVLQGAGEQYF. The rearrangement joins TRBV21-1 to TRBJ2-7; TRBD1, the D gene given by the table, was not confirmed from the DNA. TRBV21-1 is an annotated pseudogene. The CDR3 totals 15 residues.

The chain has TRBV27 and TRBJ1-6; D ambiguous. The CDR3 runs to 11 residues. Trimming shortened V by 6 bases and J by 6 bases, and 3 bases separated the two germline ends. Germline V gene data show CDR1 as MNHEY and CDR2 as SMNVEV (reference sequence). For the CDR3, the DNA is TGTGCCAGCAGACTTAATTCACCCCTCCACTTT. Its protein is CASRLNSPLHF.

This clone is a singleton in its sample. The rearrangement joins TRBV6-4 to TRBJ2-1; tentative D call: TRBD2 (6 bases). Germline CDR1 and CDR2: MRHNA and SNTAGT. This CDR3 is built from 15 residues. V lost 5 bases and J lost 2, with 13 bases in between. The CDR3: CASSLSGTPYNEQFF. DNA of the CDR3: TGTGCCAGCAGTCTGAGTGGGACTCCCTACAATGAGCAGTTCTTC.

V gene TRBV28 combines with J gene TRBJ1-5; TRBD1 matches 8 bases. CDR3 length: 17 amino acids. Germline lookup yields CDR1 MDHEN and CDR2 SYDVKM. The J segment lost 0 bases and the V segment lost 6 bases, leaving 10 bases of the junction unmatched. CDR3 sequence (DNA): TGTGCCAGCAGAGACACCGCAGGGGGCCATAGCAATCAGCCCCAGCATTTT. Amino acid sequence: CASRDTAGGHSNQPQHF.

The chain carries TRBV30 and TRBJ2-2; perhaps TRBD1 as D (5 bases). This CDR3 contains 16 residues. Looked up from germline, CDR1 is GTSNPN and CDR2 is SVGIG (reference sequence). The V and J ends lost 1 base and 2 bases respectively, with 14 bases between them. The chain's CDR3 is CAWSALGAANTGELFF. CDR3 nucleotides: TGTGCCTGGAGTGCTCTAGGGGCCGCAAACACCGGGGAGCTGTTTTTT.

The chain couples TRBV6-5 to TRBJ2-1; a weak D match, TRBD1 (5 bases). V was cut by 7 bases and J by 3 bases, with 10 bases left in between. Germline CDR1 MNHEY, CDR2 SVGAGI. The CDR3 contains 13 residues. The CDR3 coding sequence is TGTGCCAGCATCCAGGGCCTCTACAATGAGCAGTTCTTC. Encoded protein: CASIQGLYNEQFF.

The chain links TRBV27 to TRBJ2-2, with 7 bases aligning to TRBD1. V shed 6 bases and J 4 bases; nucleotides not matched to a gene: 2. This CDR3 region has 13 residues. Germline V lookup: CDR1 MNHEY, CDR2 SMNVEV (reference sequence). Written as DNA, the CDR3 is TGTGCCAGCAGGCCAGGGGGCACCGGGGAGCTGTTTTTT. Its protein is CASRPGGTGELFF.

The rearrangement links TRBV6-5 to TRBJ1-6; D perhaps matches TRBD1 (5 bases). CDR3 length: 11 amino acids. Per the germline V gene, CDR1 is MNHEY and CDR2 is SVGAGI. The germline V and J ends were trimmed by 10 bases and 8 bases, with 9 bases remaining between them. The CDR3 is CATGGDSPLHF. CDR3 coding DNA: TGTGCCACCGGGGGGGATTCACCCCTCCACTTT.

V usage is TRBV19 and J usage is TRBJ1-1; D is ambiguous. V lost 4 bases and J 8 bases, leaving 17 bases between the germline ends. The germline V gene has CDR1 LNHDA and CDR2 SQIVND (reference sequence). The CDR3 runs to 14 residues. The CDR3 DNA follows: TGTGCCAGTAGTACCGGGAGCGGACTCAGGGAAGCTTTCTTT. This encodes CASSTGSGLREAFF.